This record covers a single TCR beta chain. The sample is drawn from a study of CD8 T cells in ankylosing spondylitis. TCRdb reprocessed the 5' RACE reads with MiXCR, giving one entry per CDR3 protein. Of more than 300,000 distinct CDR3 sequences in the sample, roughly 11% were seen once. The CDR3 loop spans 13 amino acids. Per germline, CDR1 SGHRS and CDR2 YFSETQ. The germline V and J ends were trimmed by 4 bases and 8 bases, with 13 bases remaining between them. The rearrangement links TRBV5-1 to TRBJ2-4; perhaps TRBD2 as D (7 bases). This TCR derives from a female donor with ankylosing spondylitis or in good health (not recorded which). The sequenced material came from blood, either unsorted or a sorted T cell fraction (not recorded which). The CDR3 region is CASSPGGQDIQYF. CDR3 nucleotides: TGCGCCAGCAGCCCCGGGGGGCAGGACATTCAGTACTTC.